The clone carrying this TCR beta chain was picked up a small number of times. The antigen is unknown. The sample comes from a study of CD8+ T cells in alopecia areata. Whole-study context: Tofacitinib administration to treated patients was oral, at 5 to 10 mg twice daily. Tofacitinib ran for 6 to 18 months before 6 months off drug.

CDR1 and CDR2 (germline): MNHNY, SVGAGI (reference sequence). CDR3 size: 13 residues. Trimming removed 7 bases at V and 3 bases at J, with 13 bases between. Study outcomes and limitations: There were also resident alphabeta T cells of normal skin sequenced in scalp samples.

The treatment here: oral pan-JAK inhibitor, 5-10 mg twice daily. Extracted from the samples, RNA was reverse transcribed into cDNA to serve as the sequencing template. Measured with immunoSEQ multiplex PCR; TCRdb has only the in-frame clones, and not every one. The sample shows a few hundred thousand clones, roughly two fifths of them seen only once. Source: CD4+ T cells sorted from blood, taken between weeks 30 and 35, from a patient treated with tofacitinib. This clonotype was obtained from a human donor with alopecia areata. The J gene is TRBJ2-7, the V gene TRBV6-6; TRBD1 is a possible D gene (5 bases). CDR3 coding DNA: TGTGCCAGCACTCTGGACACCTACTACGAGCAGTACTTC. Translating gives CASTLDTYYEQYF.